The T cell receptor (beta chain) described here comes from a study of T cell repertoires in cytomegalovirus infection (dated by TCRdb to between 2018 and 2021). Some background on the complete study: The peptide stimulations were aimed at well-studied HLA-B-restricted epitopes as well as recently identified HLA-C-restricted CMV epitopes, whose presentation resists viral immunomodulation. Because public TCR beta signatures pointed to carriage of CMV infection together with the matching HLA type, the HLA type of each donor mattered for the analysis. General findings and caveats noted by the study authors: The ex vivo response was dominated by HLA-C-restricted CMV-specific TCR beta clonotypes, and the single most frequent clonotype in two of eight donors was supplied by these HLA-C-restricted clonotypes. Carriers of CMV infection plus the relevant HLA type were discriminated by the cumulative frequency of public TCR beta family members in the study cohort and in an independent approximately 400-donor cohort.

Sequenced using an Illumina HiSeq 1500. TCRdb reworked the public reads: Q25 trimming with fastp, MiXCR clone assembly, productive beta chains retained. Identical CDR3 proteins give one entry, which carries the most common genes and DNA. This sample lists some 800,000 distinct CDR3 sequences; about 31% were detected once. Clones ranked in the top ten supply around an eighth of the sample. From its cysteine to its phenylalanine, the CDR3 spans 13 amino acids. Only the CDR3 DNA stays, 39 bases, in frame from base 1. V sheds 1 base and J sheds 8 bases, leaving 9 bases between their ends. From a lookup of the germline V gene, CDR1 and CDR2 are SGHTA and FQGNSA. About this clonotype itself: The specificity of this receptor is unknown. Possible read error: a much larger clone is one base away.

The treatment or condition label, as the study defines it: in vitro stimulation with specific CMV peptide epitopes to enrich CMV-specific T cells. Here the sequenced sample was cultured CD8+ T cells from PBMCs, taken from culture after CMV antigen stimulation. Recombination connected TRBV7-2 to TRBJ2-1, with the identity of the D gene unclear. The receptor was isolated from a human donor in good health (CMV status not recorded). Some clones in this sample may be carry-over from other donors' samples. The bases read TGTGCCAGCAGCTTAGTGCCAGACGATGAGCAGTTCTTC. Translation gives CASSLVPDDEQFF.